The 10 T cell receptor beta chains listed next were all sequenced from one sample in a study of OX40 agonist ivuxolimab in advanced cancers. The repertoire was sequenced with immunoSEQ multiplex PCR; TCRdb's copy has only in-frame clones and lacks some. Of about 21,000 clones listed, under 90% are singletons. Material: CD4+ or CD8+ T cells sorted from blood, obtained in a trial of the OX40 agonist ivuxolimab. The receptors here all came from an adult with an advanced solid tumor such as melanoma, head and neck, liver or kidney cancer.

The chain employs TRBV7-6 and TRBJ2-2, with D perhaps TRBD2 (5 bases). The CDR3 extends over 13 amino acids. Looked up from germline, CDR1 is SGHVS and CDR2 is FNYEAQ. Trimming cost V 5 bases and J 6 bases, with 10 bases left between them. The CDR3 DNA sequence: TGTGCCAGCAGCCCTACTAGTGCCGGGGAGCTGTTTTTT. Amino acids: CASSPTSAGELFF.

The chain combines TRBV11-2 with TRBJ1-3, with D unresolved. CDR3 length: 15 residues. Germline loops: CDR1 SGHAT, CDR2 FQNNGV. The ends were cut back, 0 bases at V and 4 bases at J, with 10 bases in the middle. The DNA of the CDR3 is TGTGCCAGCAGCTTAGATCCGCATACGGGAAACACCATATATTTT. It specifies CASSLDPHTGNTIYF.

This sequence joins TRBV27 and TRBJ2-2; perhaps TRBD2 as D (5 bases). The CDR3 consists of 14 residues. Trimming shortened V by 8 bases and J by 5 bases, and 15 bases separated the two germline ends. Per the germline V gene, CDR1 is MNHEY and CDR2 is SMNVEV (reference sequence). CDR3 nucleotide sequence: TGTGCCAGCGGGGAAAGGACTGCTACCGGGGAGCTGTTTTTT. It translates to CASGERTATGELFF.

The chain couples TRBV7-9 to TRBJ2-3; D remains ambiguous. Germline CDR1 reads SEHNR; CDR2 reads FQNEAQ (reference sequence). The CDR3 totals 15 residues. Trimming pared 6 bases from V and 1 base from J, leaving 14 bases between. The CDR3 protein is CASRLAPEGTDTQYF. The DNA for the CDR3 is TGTGCCAGCAGATTGGCCCCTGAAGGCACAGATACGCAGTATTTT.

The chain recombines TRBV5-1 with TRBJ1-2; TRBD1 aligns across 10 bases. The J segment lost 8 bases and the V segment lost 0 bases, leaving 4 bases of the junction unmatched. Germline values: CDR1 SGHRS, CDR2 YFSETQ. The CDR3 is made up of 14 amino acids. The CDR3 region is CASSLADRGNGYTF. The CDR3 DNA is TGCGCCAGCAGCTTGGCGGACAGGGGGAACGGCTACACCTTC. Together with reference TRBV5-1 and TRBJ1-2, the CDR3 gives the full variable domain: KAGVTQTPRYLIKTRGQQVTLSCSPISGHRSVSWYQQTPGQGLQFLFEYFSETQRNKGNFPGRFSGRQFSNSRSEMNVSTLELGDSALYLCASSLADRGNGYTFGSGTRLTVV.

The chain combines TRBV5-8 with TRBJ1-1; D is unresolved. Germline CDR1 SGHTS, CDR2 YDEGEE. V was clipped by 4 bases and J by 7 bases, with 11 bases between them. This CDR3 comprises 12 residues. The CDR3 region is CASSLVGVEAFF. DNA of the CDR3: TGTGCCAGCAGCCTTGTGGGTGTTGAAGCTTTCTTT.

The gene calls are TRBV2 and TRBJ1-6; no clear D gene. This CDR3 contains 14 residues. The V gene's germline CDR1 is SNHLY and CDR2 FYNNEI. The V gene lost 4 bases and the J gene lost 7 bases, with 11 bases spanning the gap. The CDR3 nucleotides read TGTGCCAGCAGTGTCCTGGATTCAAATTCACCCCTCCACTTT. This translates into CASSVLDSNSPLHF.

The chain's CDR3 is CASSLVGLAGDYEQYF. Written as DNA, the CDR3 is TGCGCCAGCAGCTTGGTAGGACTAGCGGGGGACTACGAGCAGTACTTC. This rearrangement joins TRBV5-1 to TRBJ2-7; 13 nucleotides match TRBD2. The V gene's germline CDR1 is SGHRS and CDR2 YFSETQ. V dropped 0 bases and J dropped 3; count of bases not matched to a gene: 3. The CDR3 consists of 16 residues.

This chain joins TRBV27 and TRBJ2-6; D gene unclear. The germline CDR1 and CDR2 sequences are MNHEY and SMNVEV (reference sequence). This CDR3 has 14 amino acids. Between the trimmed V and J ends, which lost 7 bases and 0 bases, there was a span of 7 bases. CDR3 in DNA: TGTGCCAGCACTGGCTACTCTGGGGCCAACGTCCTGACTTTC. Translated, it gives CASTGYSGANVLTF. Looking up the rest from reference TRBV27 and TRBJ2-6 gives the full variable domain: EAQVTQNPRYLITVTGKKLTVTCSQNMNHEYMSWYRQDPGLGLRQIYYSMNVEVTDKGDVPEGYKVSRKEKRNFPLILESPSPNQTSLYFCASTGYSGANVLTFGAGSRLTVL.

V is TRBV7-9 and J is TRBJ1-1, with 10 bases aligning to TRBD1. Trimming took 5 bases from V and 0 from J; bases not matched to a gene: 9. Germline V gene lookup returns CDR1 SEHNR and CDR2 FQNEAQ (reference sequence). The CDR3 length is 17 residues. The CDR3 sequence: CASSTMPDRGVNTEAFF. The CDR3 DNA reads TGTGCCAGCAGCACGATGCCGGACAGGGGGGTGAACACTGAAGCTTTCTTT.